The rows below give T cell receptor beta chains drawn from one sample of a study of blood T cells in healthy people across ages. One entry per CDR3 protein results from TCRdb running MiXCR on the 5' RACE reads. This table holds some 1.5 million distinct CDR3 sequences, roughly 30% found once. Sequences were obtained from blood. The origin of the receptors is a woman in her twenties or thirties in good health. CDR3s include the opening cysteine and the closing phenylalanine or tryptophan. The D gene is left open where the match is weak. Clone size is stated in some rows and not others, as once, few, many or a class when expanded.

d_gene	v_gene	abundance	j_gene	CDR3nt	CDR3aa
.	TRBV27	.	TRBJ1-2	TGTGCCAGCAGTTTTACCCGGACCGACTATGGCTACACCTTC	CASSFTRTDYGYTF
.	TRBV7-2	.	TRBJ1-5	TGTGCCAGCAGCAATAGACACAGCGATCAGCCCCAGCATTTT	CASSNRHSDQPQHF
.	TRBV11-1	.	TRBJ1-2	.	CAISVPAVVYFDGPEGYGYTF
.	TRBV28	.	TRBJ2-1	TGTGCCAGCAGAGATAAGGGCAATGTCCAAGAGACCCAGTTCTTC	CASRDKGNVQETQFF
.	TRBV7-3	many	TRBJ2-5	TGTGCCAGCAGCTTAACCAAGGAAGAGACCCAGTACTTC	CASSLTKEETQYF
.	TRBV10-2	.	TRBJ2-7	TGCGCCAGCAGTGAGAAGTGGTCCACAAAGGACAAGCAGTACTTC	CASSEKWSTKDKQYF
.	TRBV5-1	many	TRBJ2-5	TGCGCCAGCAGCTATGATGGACAGCCTTACCAAGAGACCCAGTACTTC	CASSYDGQPYQETQYF
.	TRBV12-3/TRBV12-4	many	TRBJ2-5	TGTGCCAGCAGTTTGACCCCGAGCAAGACCCAGTACTTC	CASSLTPSKTQYF
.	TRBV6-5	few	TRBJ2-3	TGTGCCAGCAGACAGGGGAGGAGCGGTTATACGCAGTATTTT	CASRQGRSGYTQYF
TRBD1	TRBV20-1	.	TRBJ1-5	TGCAGTGCTGTACAGGGGCGCAATCAGCCCCAGCATTTT	CSAVQGRNQPQHF
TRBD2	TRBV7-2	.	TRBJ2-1	TGTGCCAGCAGCTACGGGACTAGCGGGAGTCTCTACAATGAGCAGTTCTTC	CASSYGTSGSLYNEQFF
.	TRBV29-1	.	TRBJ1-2	TGCAGCGCCGGCGGGCAGGGTCATGGCTACACCTTC	CSAGGQGHGYTF
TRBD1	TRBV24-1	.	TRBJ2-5	TGTGCCACCAGTGATTTTCAGGACAGGGGCAGAGAGACCCAGTACTTC	CATSDFQDRGRETQYF
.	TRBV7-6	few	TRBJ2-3	TGTGCCAGCAGCGCCGGGCCCGGCGATACGCAGTATTTT	CASSAGPGDTQYF
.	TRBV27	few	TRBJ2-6	TGTGCCAGCAAGGGAGCTTCTGGGGCCAACGTCCTGACTTTC	CASKGASGANVLTF
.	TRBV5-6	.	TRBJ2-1	TGTGCCAGCAGCTTGGGTCCTCCAGGGGGGAATGAGCAGTTCTTC	CASSLGPPGGNEQFF
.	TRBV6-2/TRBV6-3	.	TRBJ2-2	TGTGCCAGCAGTTACTCAATACGAAGCACCGGGGAGCTGTTTTTT	CASSYSIRSTGELFF
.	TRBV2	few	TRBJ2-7	TGTGCCAGCAGCCCCCCGATGGTGCTTTACGAGCAGTACTTC	CASSPPMVLYEQYF
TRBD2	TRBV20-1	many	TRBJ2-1	TGCAGTGCTTCGGACCCGCTAGCGGGGGAGGTCAATGAGCAGTTCTTC	CSASDPLAGEVNEQFF
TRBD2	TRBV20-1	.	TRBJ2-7	TGCAGTGCTAGAGATGAGGCGCGGGGGAGCTCCTACGAGCAGTACTTC	CSARDEARGSSYEQYF
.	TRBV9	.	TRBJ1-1	TGTGCCAGCAGCGCGGGGACCGAAGGAGGCACTGAAGCTTTCTTT	CASSAGTEGGTEAFF
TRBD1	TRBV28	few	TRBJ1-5	TGTGCCAGCAGTTTGACAGGGCTGGAGCAGCCCCAGCATTTT	CASSLTGLEQPQHF
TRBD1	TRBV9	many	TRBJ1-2	TGTGCCAGCAGCACTCGTCCGGGACAGGGGGAGGTCTATGGCTACACCTTC	CASSTRPGQGEVYGYTF
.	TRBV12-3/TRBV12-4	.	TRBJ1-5	TGTGCCAGCAGGGTGACTGAAAATCAGCCCCAGCATTTT	CASRVTENQPQHF
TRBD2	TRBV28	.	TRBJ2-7	TGTGCCAGCACCTGGGGGGGTAGCTCCTACAATGAGCAGTACTTC	CASTWGGSSYNEQYF
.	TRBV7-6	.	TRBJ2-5	TGTGCCAGCAGCGAAGAGACATTGGGAGAGACCCAGTACTTC	CASSEETLGETQYF
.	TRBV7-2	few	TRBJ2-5	TGTGCCAGCAGTCCGCCGGCTAGGGCCGCTGTGGAGACCCAGTACTTC	CASSPPARAAVETQYF
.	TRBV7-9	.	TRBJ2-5	TGTGCCAGCAGCCCCCCAGTCCCGGAGACCCAGTACTTC	CASSPPVPETQYF
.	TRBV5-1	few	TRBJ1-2	TGCGCCAGCAGCTTGGATGGGGGGGCAGGTGGCTACACCTTC	CASSLDGGAGGYTF
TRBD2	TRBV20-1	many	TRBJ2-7	TGCAGTGCTCGCCCTAGCGGGAGCACCTACGAGCAGTACTTC	CSARPSGSTYEQYF
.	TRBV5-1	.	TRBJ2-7	TGCGCCAGCAGCTTGGGTCTGTGGGATCAGAGGCCCTACGAGCAGTACTTC	CASSLGLWDQRPYEQYF
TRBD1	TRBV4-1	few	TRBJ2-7	TGCGCCAGCAGCCAAGGCGTCCCTGCGGGTCGACAGGGCACCTACGAGCAGTACTTC	CASSQGVPAGRQGTYEQYF
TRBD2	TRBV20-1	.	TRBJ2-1	TGCAGTGCCAGAGTTACCAGCGGGAGTTCCTGCAATGAGCAGTTCTTC	CSARVTSGSSCNEQFF
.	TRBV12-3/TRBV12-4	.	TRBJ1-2	TGTGCCAGCAGTTTAGTCCAGGAAAAGGGCTACACCTTC	CASSLVQEKGYTF
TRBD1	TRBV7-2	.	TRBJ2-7	TGTGCCAGCAGCTTACAGGGGGATCTCAACGAGCGGTACTTC	CASSLQGDLNERYF
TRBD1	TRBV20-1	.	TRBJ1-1	TGCAGTGCTAGAGATAAGAAGCCGGACAGGGCCTTCCCTGAAGCTTTCTTT	CSARDKKPDRAFPEAFF
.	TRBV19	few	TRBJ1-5	TGTGCCAGTAGTACAGACAGGTGGAGCAATCAGCCCCAGCATTTT	CASSTDRWSNQPQHF
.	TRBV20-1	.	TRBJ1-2	TGCAGTGCTCCCCTAGACAGAGTCGGGCTCTATGGCTACACCTTC	CSAPLDRVGLYGYTF
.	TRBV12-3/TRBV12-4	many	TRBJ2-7	TGTGCCAGCAGTTTAGCGCGGCCGCCCTACGAGCAGTACTTC	CASSLARPPYEQYF
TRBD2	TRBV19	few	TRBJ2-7	TGTGCCAGTAGTGCCAGCTTAGCGGGGGGAGACTACGAGCAGTACTTC	CASSASLAGGDYEQYF
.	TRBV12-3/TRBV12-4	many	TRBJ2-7	TGTGCCAGCAGTTTAACAGGTACTCGCTACGAGCAGTACTTC	CASSLTGTRYEQYF
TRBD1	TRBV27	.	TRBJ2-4	TGTGCCGGCAGTCCAACCTGGACAGGGGGCAATGAGCAGTACTTC	CAGSPTWTGGNEQYF
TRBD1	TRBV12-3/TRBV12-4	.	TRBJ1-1	TGTGCCAGCAGTCCACCCCATGACAGGGGCACTGAAACTTTCTTT	CASSPPHDRGTETFF
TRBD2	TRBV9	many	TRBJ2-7	TGTGCCAGCAGCCCCCGGACTAGCGGTGGCCTCTACGAGCAGTACTTC	CASSPRTSGGLYEQYF
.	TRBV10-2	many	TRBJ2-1	TGCGCCAGCACTCAAGTCCGGTCGGCTGATACTGAGCAGTTCTTC	CASTQVRSADTEQFF
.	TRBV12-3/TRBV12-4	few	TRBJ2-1	TGTGCCAGCAGTTTAAATCACGAGCAGTTCTTC	CASSLNHEQFF
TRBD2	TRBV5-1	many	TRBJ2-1	TGCGCCAGCAGGCCACCGGGACTAGCGGGGAATGAGCAGTTCTTC	CASRPPGLAGNEQFF